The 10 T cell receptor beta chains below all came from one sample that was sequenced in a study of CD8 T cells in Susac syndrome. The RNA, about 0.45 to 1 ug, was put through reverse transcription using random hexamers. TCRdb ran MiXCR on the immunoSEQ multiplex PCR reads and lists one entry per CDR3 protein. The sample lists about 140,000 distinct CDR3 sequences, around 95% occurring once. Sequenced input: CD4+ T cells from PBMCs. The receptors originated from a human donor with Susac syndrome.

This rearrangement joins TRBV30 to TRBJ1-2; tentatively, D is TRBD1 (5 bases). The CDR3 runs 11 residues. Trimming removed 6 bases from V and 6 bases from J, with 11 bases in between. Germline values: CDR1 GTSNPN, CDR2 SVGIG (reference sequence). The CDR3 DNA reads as TGTGCCTGTACTCAGGGCGATGGCTACACCTTC. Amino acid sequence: CACTQGDGYTF.

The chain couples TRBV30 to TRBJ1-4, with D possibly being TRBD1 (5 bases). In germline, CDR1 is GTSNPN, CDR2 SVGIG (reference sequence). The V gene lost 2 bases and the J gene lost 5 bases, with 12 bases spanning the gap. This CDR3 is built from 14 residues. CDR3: CAWSQGLSNEKLFF. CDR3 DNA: TGTGCCTGGAGTCAGGGTTTATCGAATGAAAAACTGTTTTTT.

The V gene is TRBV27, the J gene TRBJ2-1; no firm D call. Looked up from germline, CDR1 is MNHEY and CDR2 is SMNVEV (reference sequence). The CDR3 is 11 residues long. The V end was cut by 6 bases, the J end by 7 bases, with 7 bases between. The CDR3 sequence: CASRGWNEQFF. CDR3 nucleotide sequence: TGTGCCAGCAGGGGGTGGAATGAGCAGTTCTTC.

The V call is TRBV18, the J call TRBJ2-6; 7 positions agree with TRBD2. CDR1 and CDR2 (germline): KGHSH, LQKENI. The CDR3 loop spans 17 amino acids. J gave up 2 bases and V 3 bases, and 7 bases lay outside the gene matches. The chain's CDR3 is CASSPASGGAGANVLTF. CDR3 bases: TGTGCCAGCTCACCCGCTAGCGGAGGGGCTGGGGCCAACGTCCTGACTTTC. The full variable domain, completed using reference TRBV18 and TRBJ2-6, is NAGVMQNPRHLVRRRGQEARLRCSPMKGHSHVYWYRQLPEEGLKFMVYLQKENIIDESGMPKERFSAEFPKEGPSILRIQQVVRGDSAAYFCASSPASGGAGANVLTFGAGSRLTVL.

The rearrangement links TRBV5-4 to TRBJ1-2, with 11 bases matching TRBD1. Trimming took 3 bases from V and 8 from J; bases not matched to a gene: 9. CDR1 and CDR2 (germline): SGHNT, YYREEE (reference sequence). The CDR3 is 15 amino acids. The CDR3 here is CASSSGGQGDRGYTF. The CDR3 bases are TGTGCCAGCAGCTCCGGGGGACAGGGGGACCGAGGCTACACCTTC. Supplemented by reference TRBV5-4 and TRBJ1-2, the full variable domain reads ETGVTQSPTHLIKTRGQQVTLRCSSQSGHNTVSWYQQALGQGPQFIFQYYREEENGRGNFPPRFSGLQFPNYSSELNVNALELDDSALYLCASSSGGQGDRGYTFGSGTRLTVV.

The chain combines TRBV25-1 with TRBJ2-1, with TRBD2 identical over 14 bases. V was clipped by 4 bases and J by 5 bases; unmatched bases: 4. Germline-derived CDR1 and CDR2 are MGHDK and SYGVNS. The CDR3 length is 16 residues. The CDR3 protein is CASSGLAGGFHNEQFF. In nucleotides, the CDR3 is TGTGCCAGCAGTGGACTAGCGGGAGGGTTCCACAATGAGCAGTTCTTC. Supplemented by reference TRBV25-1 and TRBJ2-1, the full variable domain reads EADIYQTPRYLVIGTGKKITLECSQTMGHDKMYWYQQDPGMELHLIHYSYGVNSTEKGDLSSESTVSRIRTEHFPLTLESARPSHTSQYLCASSGLAGGFHNEQFFGPGTRLTVL.

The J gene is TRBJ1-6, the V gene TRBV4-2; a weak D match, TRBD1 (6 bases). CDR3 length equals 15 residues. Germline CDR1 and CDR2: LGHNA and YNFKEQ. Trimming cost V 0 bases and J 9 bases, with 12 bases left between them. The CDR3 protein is CASSQERQGSSPLHF. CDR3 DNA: TGTGCCAGCAGCCAAGAGAGGCAGGGGAGTTCACCCCTCCACTTT.

In DNA form, the CDR3 reads TGTGCCAGCAGGCCCGACAGGGTCACCGGGGAGCTGTTTTTT. This encodes CASRPDRVTGELFF. The genes are TRBV12-3 or TRBV12-4 and TRBJ2-2; 7 bases are a match to TRBD1. Trimming removed 6 bases from V and 4 bases from J; junction bases left unmatched: 5. CDR3 size: 14 residues.

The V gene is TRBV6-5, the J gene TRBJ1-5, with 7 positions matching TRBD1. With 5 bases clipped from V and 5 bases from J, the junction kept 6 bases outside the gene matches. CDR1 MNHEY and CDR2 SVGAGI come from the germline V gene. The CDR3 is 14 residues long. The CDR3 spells CASSEDRPHQPQHF. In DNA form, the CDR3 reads TGTGCCAGCAGTGAGGACAGGCCTCATCAGCCCCAGCATTTT.

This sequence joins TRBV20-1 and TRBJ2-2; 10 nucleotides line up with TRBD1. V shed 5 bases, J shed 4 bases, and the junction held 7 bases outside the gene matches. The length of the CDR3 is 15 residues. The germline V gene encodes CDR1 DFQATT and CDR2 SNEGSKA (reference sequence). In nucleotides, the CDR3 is TGCAGTGCTCCCAAGGACAGGGGGTCCACCGGGGAGCTGTTTTTT. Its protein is CSAPKDRGSTGELFF.